Below are 17 T cell receptor beta chains sequenced from a single sample in a study of shared clonotypes between healthy human individuals (TCRdb year 2020). Library prep was done by the immunoSEQ multiplex PCR assay. TCRdb retrieved this table from immuneACCESS and kept in-frame rearrangements only. Not all clones are present; in checked studies, unresolved V genes account for under half, and no reason is known for the remainder. Present in this sample are 450,000 to 500,000 clones, 81% of which were seen just once. The leading ten clones occupy approximately 12% of the sample. The sequencing sample was made of PBMCs. These receptors were collected from a woman aged 40 to 55 in good health. Some clones in this sample may be carry-over from other donors' samples.

This clone was counted between two and nine times. Other DNA sequences in the same sample also yield this CDR3. The chain couples TRBV9 to TRBJ2-3; no definite D call. In germline, CDR1 is SGDLS, CDR2 YYNGEE. Trimming cost V 2 bases and J 6 bases, with 4 bases left between them. The CDR3 has 11 amino acids. Here the CDR3 reads CASSVGDTQYF. In DNA, the CDR3 is TGTGCCAGCAGCGTGGGTGATACGCAGTATTTT.

There are a few counts of this clone. The chain carries TRBV5-1 and TRBJ2-5; D gene unclear. Between the trimmed V and J ends, which lost 4 bases and 2 bases, there was a span of 9 bases. This CDR3 spans 13 amino acids. The V gene's germline CDR1 is SGHRS and CDR2 YFSETQ. CDR3 nucleotides: TGCGCCAGCAGCGTGACCCCGCAAGAGACCCAGTACTTC. Translating it yields CASSVTPQETQYF.

A single count supports this clone. The chain joins TRBV6-6 to TRBJ2-7; D not certain. The V gene lost 3 bases and the J gene lost 7 bases, with 13 bases spanning the gap. The CDR3 length is 13 residues. CDR1 is MNHNY and CDR2 is SVGAGI in the germline V gene (reference sequence). CDR3 in DNA: TGTGCCAGCAGTTATGGTAGGGCTGGGGAGCAGTACTTC. This gives the protein CASSYGRAGEQYF.

For this clone: A single base is all that separates this from a far larger clone, so a read error is likely. The chain is built from TRBV5-4 and TRBJ1-1, with D perhaps matching TRBD1 (5 bases). This CDR3 has 13 amino acids. Trimming cost V 4 bases and J 1 base, with 8 bases left between them. CDR1 and CDR2 from the germline V gene are SGHNT and YYREEE (reference sequence). CDR3 loop: CASSQGQNTEAFF. The CDR3 bases are TGTGCCAGCAGCCAAGGACAGAACACTGAAGCTTTCTTT.

The sample holds many counts of this clone. This specimen includes other DNA sequences encoding the same CDR3. The CDR3 nucleotides read TGTGCCAGCAGTTATAGGACTAGAATGAACACCGGGGAGCTGTTTTTT. It specifies CASSYRTRMNTGELFF. The J gene is TRBJ2-2, the V gene TRBV6-6, with 7 bases lining up with TRBD2. V dropped 3 bases and J dropped 1; count of bases not matched to a gene: 5. Germline loops: CDR1 MNHNY, CDR2 SVGAGI (reference sequence). The CDR3 consists of 16 residues.

Of note for this clone: This likely stems from a read error, as it lies one base from a far larger clone. Other DNA sequences in this specimen translate into the identical CDR3. The rearrangement links TRBV30 to TRBJ2-5; D is ambiguous. Looked up from germline, CDR1 is GTSNPN and CDR2 is SVGIG (reference sequence). The CDR3 spans 14 residues. The CDR3: CAWRRLLYQETQYF. DNA of the CDR3: TGTGCCTGGAGGAGGCTCCTGTACCAAGAGACACAGTACTTC. Looking up the rest from reference TRBV30 and TRBJ2-5 gives the full variable domain: SQTIHQWPATLVQPVGSPLSLECTVEGTSNPNLYWYRQAAGRGLQLLFYSVGIGQISSEVPQNLSASRPQDRQFILSSKKLLLSDSGFYLCAWRRLLYQETQYFGPGTRLLVL.

This chain uses TRBV2 with TRBJ2-6, with no clear D. CDR3 length: 15 amino acids. From germline, CDR1 is SNHLY and CDR2 FYNNEI. Trimming stripped 3 bases from V and 3 bases from J, with 9 bases between. The CDR3 loop is CASSDLPGGANVLTF. Written as DNA, the CDR3 is TGTGCCAGCAGTGACCTACCGGGTGGGGCCAACGTCCTGACTTTC.

In the case of this clone: Since a much larger clone is just one base distant, this may be a read error. The chain joins TRBV7-7 to TRBJ2-5; a possible D gene is TRBD1 (6 bases). This CDR3 comprises 14 residues. Germline CDR1 and CDR2: SSHAT and FNYEAQ (reference sequence). The CDR3 sequence is CASSPGQTKETKYF. CDR3 sequence (DNA): TGTGCTAGCAGCCCCGGACAGACAAAAGAGACCAAGTACTTC.

This clone has only a few counts. The rearrangement links TRBV27 to TRBJ1-1, with D possibly TRBD1 on 5 matching bases. This CDR3 comprises 14 residues. Germline CDR1 and CDR2: MNHEY and SMNVEV (reference sequence). The V and J ends lost 5 bases and 5 bases respectively, with 15 bases between them. The CDR3 bases are TGTGCCAGCAGTCTAACAGGCACCTTTACTGAAGCTTTCTTT. Residues: CASSLTGTFTEAFF.

CDR3 sequence reads: CASKPTGPPTSNTEAFF. CDR3 nucleotides: TGTGCCAGCAAGCCGACAGGGCCTCCGACTTCAAACACTGAAGCTTTCTTT. V gene TRBV28 combines with J gene TRBJ1-1; 7 bases map to TRBD1. Germline V gives CDR1 MDHEN, CDR2 SYDVKM. Trimming cost V 7 bases and J 2 bases; bases outside gene matches: 16. CDR3 length equals 17 residues.

In this sample, this clone turned up once. This is likely an artifact of a read error, given a far larger clone one base away. V and J are TRBV6-4 and TRBJ2-2; 11 bases are shared with TRBD2. Germline CDR1 reads MRHNA; CDR2 reads SNTAGT. The CDR3 runs 16 residues. The ends lost 8 bases at V and 9 bases at J; junction bases unmatched: 14. The CDR3 DNA follows: TGTGCCAGCGAGTATTTAGCGGGAGGGGGGACCTGGGAGCTGTTTTTT. Its translation: CASEYLAGGGTWELFF.

On this clone itself: A far larger clone is off by one base, so a read error is likely. Other DNA sequences in the sample encode the same CDR3. The CDR3 loop is CASSGDGQGGGYTF. The CDR3 nucleotides are TGTGCAAGCAGCGGGGATGGACAGGGCGGCGGCTACACCTTC. This sequence joins TRBV4-2 and TRBJ1-2, with 8 bases fitting TRBD1. The CDR3 totals 14 residues. The germline CDR1 and CDR2 sequences are LGHNA and YNFKEQ.

The rearrangement uses TRBV9 and TRBJ2-5, with 10 bases that match TRBD2. The CDR3 extends over 15 amino acids. The J segment lost 3 bases and the V segment lost 0 bases, leaving 2 bases of the junction unmatched. Germline CDR1 is SGDLS and CDR2 is YYNGEE. DNA of the CDR3: TGTGCCAGCAGCGTAGTAGGACTAGCGGAAGAGACCCAGTACTTC. As protein: CASSVVGLAEETQYF.

The V call is TRBV29-1, the J call TRBJ2-5, with 11 bases matching TRBD2. Per the germline V gene, CDR1 is SQVTM and CDR2 is ANQGSEA. After removal of 5 bases from V and 0 bases from J, the junction contained 14 bases not matched to a gene. The length of the CDR3 is 18 residues. In nucleotides, the CDR3 is TGCAGCGTTCGGCCCATGGGACTAGCGGACACGTACCAAGAGACCCAGTACTTC. Residues: CSVRPMGLADTYQETQYF.

This sequence joins TRBV27 and TRBJ2-7; D may be TRBD1 (6 bases). Looked up from germline, CDR1 is MNHEY and CDR2 is SMNVEV (reference sequence). Trimming pared 6 bases from V and 1 base from J, leaving 10 bases between. The CDR3 covers 13 residues. The CDR3 DNA reads TGTGCCAGCAGGGGGGCAGGTTCCTACGAGCAGTACTTC. Its protein is CASRGAGSYEQYF.

As concerns this clone: A far larger clone is one nucleotide away, so this likely arose from a read error. The rearrangement links TRBV11-2 to TRBJ2-1, with D unclear. Germline CDR1 is SGHAT and CDR2 is FQNNGV. The CDR3 extends over 13 amino acids. The CDR3, as DNA: TGTGCCAGCAGCTCCCGTGGGCTTGTCGGGCAGCTCTTC. Its protein product is CASSSRGLVGQLF. The complete variable domain, with remaining parts taken from reference TRBV11-2 and TRBJ2-1, reads EAGVAQSPRYKIIEKRQSVAFWCNPISGHATLYWYQQILGQGPKLLIQFQNNGVVDDSQLPKDRFSAERLKGVDSTLKIQPAKLEDSAVYLCASSSRGLVGQLFGPGTRLTVL.

The CDR3 spells CAISGQGDTEAFF. The CDR3, as DNA: TGTGCCATCAGTGGACAGGGGGACACTGAAGCTTTCTTT. The chain carries TRBV10-3 and TRBJ1-1, with 9 nucleotides matching TRBD1. Germline values: CDR1 ENHRY, CDR2 SYGVKD. This CDR3 region has 13 residues. V gave up 4 bases and J gave up 3 bases; unmatched junction bases: 0.